This entry features one TCR beta chain sequence. These data are taken from a study of blood T cell repertoires in COVID-19. Looking at the study overall: Samples came from the United States, Italy and Spain, spanning acute and convalescent COVID-19. PBMCs, B-cell-depleted T cells, or T cells were the source of the cDNA or gDNA that made up the material.

Per the authors' pipeline: Estimates of nucleated cell counts were drawn from the amplification of reference gene primers. Repertoires were generated with immunoSEQ multiplex PCR, while TCRdb's copy carries only in-frame clones and drops some. Clonal size and the V and J genes are those of that table, whereas D and trimming came from the DNA. The sample holds about 260,000 clones, about 90% seen once. V dropped 2 bases and J dropped 2; count of bases not matched to a gene: 5. The CDR3 is made up of 16 amino acids. Germline V gene lookup returns CDR1 SGDLS and CDR2 YYNGEE. The sample comprised peripheral blood. The chain uses TRBV9 and TRBJ2-3, with TRBD2 matching over 10 bases. This receptor was taken from a woman between 35 and 50 years old who had recovered from COVID-19. Here the CDR3 DNA reads TGTGCCAGCAGCGTCAGCGGGGGGGACTACACAGATACGCAGTATTTT. It specifies CASSVSGGDYTDTQYF.